These 10 T cell receptor beta chains share one sample of origin, sequenced in a study of T-cell memory formation after mild COVID-19. TCRdb independently ran MiXCR on the 5' RACE reads; one entry per CDR3 protein. The data show about 360,000 distinct CDR3 sequences, 13% to 15% seen once. Sample: PBMCs or a T cell subset sorted from them (not recorded which). Every receptor here comes from a man aged 18 to 35 who had mild COVID-19 (a few samples of this study predate the infection). Cell type and time point are not known.

This chain links TRBV15 with TRBJ1-2; D is perhaps TRBD1 (5 bases). CDR3 length: 15 amino acids. CDR1 is LNHNV and CDR2 is YYDKDF in the germline V gene (reference sequence). V was shortened by 4 bases and J by 5 bases, with 17 bases between the two germline ends. The CDR3 protein is CATSTRTVRDYGYTF. Here the CDR3 DNA reads TGTGCCACCAGCACAAGAACGGTCAGGGATTATGGCTACACCTTC. Drawing the rest from reference TRBV15 and TRBJ1-2, the complete variable domain is DAMVIQNPRYQVTQFGKPVTLSCSQTLNHNVMYWYQQKSSQAPKLLFHYYDKDFNNEADTPDNFQSRRPNTSFCFLDIRSPGLGDTAMYLCATSTRTVRDYGYTFGSGTRLTVV.

By its share, this clonotype is large (0.1 to 1%). The rearrangement links TRBV14 to TRBJ2-7; TRBD1 might be the D (6 bases). Trimming took off 6 bases at V and 6 bases at J, with 15 bases between the two ends. This CDR3 comprises 13 residues. Germline V lookup: CDR1 SGHDN, CDR2 FVKESK. The CDR3 DNA reads TGTGCCAGCAGTACGGACGTACAGGGCGAGCAGTACGTC. It yields the protein CASSTDVQGEQYV.

The genes are TRBV7-2 and TRBJ2-3, with 8 positions matching TRBD2. Germline loops: CDR1 SGHTA, CDR2 FQGNSA. With 7 bases clipped from V and 2 bases from J, the junction kept 11 bases outside the gene matches. The CDR3 is 16 amino acids. CDR3 in amino acids: CASTSRGGPPTDTQYF. The CDR3 DNA sequence: TGTGCCAGCACTTCCCGGGGGGGGCCCCCCACAGATACGCAGTATTTT.

J is TRBJ1-3 and V is TRBV15; D perhaps matches TRBD1 (5 bases). Trimming removed 0 bases at V and 2 bases at J, with 11 bases between. CDR1 and CDR2 from the germline V gene are LNHNV and YYDKDF (reference sequence). The CDR3 is made up of 16 amino acids. The CDR3 DNA reads as TGTGCCACCAGCAGAGATCCGGACAACCCTGGAAACACCATATATTTT. As protein: CATSRDPDNPGNTIYF.

This clonotype came up many times. The genes are TRBV11-2 and TRBJ1-1; no firm D call. The CDR3 runs 13 residues. The germline gives CDR1 SGHAT, CDR2 FQNNGV. V was cut by 1 base and J by 5 bases, with 8 bases left in between. The CDR3 loop reads CASSLVRQTEAFF. The CDR3, as DNA: TGTGCCAGCAGCTTAGTCAGGCAGACTGAAGCTTTCTTT.

This clonotype was counted between two and nine times. The genes are TRBV7-3 and TRBJ1-2; TRBD1 aligns across 8 bases. CDR3 length equals 15 residues. The junction had 7 bases not matched to a gene; V was cut back by 3 bases and J by 4 bases. The germline V gene has CDR1 SGHTA and CDR2 FQGTGA. The CDR3 is CASSFIQGAGYGYTF. In DNA form, the CDR3 reads TGTGCCAGCAGCTTTATCCAGGGGGCAGGCTATGGCTACACCTTC.

This chain joins TRBV4-3 and TRBJ2-3; TRBD2 might be the D (5 bases). Per the germline V gene, CDR1 is LGHNA and CDR2 is YSLEER. V lost 5 bases, J lost 2 bases, and 11 bases lay in between. The CDR3 is 14 amino acids. The CDR3 DNA is TGCGCCAGCAGCGCCAGGACTTTCACAGATACGCAGTATTTT. Protein sequence: CASSARTFTDTQYF.

This chain links TRBV20-1 with TRBJ2-2; possibly TRBD2 for D (5 bases). Germline V gene data show CDR1 as DFQATT and CDR2 as SNEGSKA (reference sequence). The CDR3 runs to 16 residues. V was trimmed by 5 bases and J by 1 base, leaving 17 bases between them. DNA of the CDR3: TGCAGTGCTCGACACCAGCGGCGAGGGAACACCGGGGAGCTGTTTTTT. Its protein is CSARHQRRGNTGELFF.

This clonotype was detected a few times. This sequence joins TRBV9 and TRBJ2-1; D is perhaps TRBD2 (6 bases). Trimming cost V 3 bases and J 0 bases, with 16 bases left between them. Germline CDR1 is SGDLS and CDR2 is YYNGEE. The CDR3 loop spans 17 amino acids. CDR3 region: CASSANPGSGSYNEQFF. CDR3 bases: TGTGCCAGCAGCGCCAACCCGGGTAGCGGCTCCTACAATGAGCAGTTCTTC.

This rearrangement joins TRBV18 to TRBJ2-5, with D possibly TRBD1 on 6 matching bases. Trimming took 0 bases from V and 5 from J, leaving 10 bases between them. CDR1 and CDR2 from the germline V gene are KGHSH and LQKENI. CDR3 length: 14 residues. In DNA form, the CDR3 reads TGTGCCAGCTCACCACCGTCCCAGGGGGAGACCCAGTACTTC. This gives the protein CASSPPSQGETQYF.